These 31 T cell receptor beta chains came from one sample sequenced in a study of T cell clones after liver transplantation. The table came from immunoSEQ multiplex PCR; TCRdb's copy has only in-frame clones and leaves some out. The sample holds roughly 62,000 clones, about 73% seen once. The specimen comprised CD4+ T cells from blood, sampled at the approximately 16-month timepoint. The receptors stem from a human patient who received a liver transplant. Some T cells may be graft donor cells.

The rearrangement links TRBV28 to TRBJ1-2; 7 positions agree with TRBD1. Germline lookup yields CDR1 MDHEN and CDR2 SYDVKM. The length of the CDR3 is 16 residues. Trimming cost V 7 bases and J 2 bases; bases outside gene matches: 13. CDR3 in amino acids: CASITRDRKVNYGYTF. In DNA, the CDR3 is TGTGCCAGCATTACCCGGGACAGAAAAGTCAACTATGGCTACACCTTC.

The V call is TRBV28, the J call TRBJ2-7, with 10 bases identical to TRBD1. Per germline, CDR1 MDHEN and CDR2 SYDVKM. V lost 4 bases, J lost 2 bases, and 8 bases stayed unmatched. The CDR3 sequence is 16 residues long. The CDR3 protein is CASSSTGQGTPYEQYF. The CDR3 DNA reads as TGTGCCAGCAGTTCCACGGGACAGGGGACCCCCTACGAGCAGTACTTC.

The chain employs TRBV19 and TRBJ2-1, with D possibly matching TRBD2 (7 bases). V was shortened by 1 base and J by 9 bases, with 13 bases between the two germline ends. Germline-derived CDR1 and CDR2 are LNHDA and SQIVND (reference sequence). This CDR3 contains 14 residues. Written as DNA, the CDR3 is TGTGCCAGTAGTATAGGGAACAGGGAGGGTGAGCAGTTCTTC. This gives the protein CASSIGNREGEQFF.

The chain joins TRBV7-9 to TRBJ2-1; D call uncertain. The V end was cut by 2 bases, the J end by 5 bases, with 4 bases between. This CDR3 is 12 amino acids long. The germline CDR1 and CDR2 sequences are SEHNR and FQNEAQ (reference sequence). The CDR3 here is CASSLNNNEQFF. In DNA, the CDR3 is TGTGCCAGCAGCTTAAACAACAATGAGCAGTTCTTC.

This clone was seen only once. This chain connects TRBV5-6 to TRBJ1-6; D not resolved. V dropped 3 bases and J dropped 12 bases, with 16 bases sitting between them. Germline CDR1 is SGHDT and CDR2 is YYEEEE. CDR3 length: 14 amino acids. In DNA, the CDR3 is TGTGCCAGCAGCTCCGCCGGAAGTTCAAAACCCCTCCACTTT. Translation gives CASSSAGSSKPLHF.

The chain couples TRBV4-1 to TRBJ2-3; D remains unclear. The CDR3 extends over 11 amino acids. The germline V gene encodes CDR1 MGHRA and CDR2 YSYEKL. V was shortened by 3 bases and J by 5 bases, with 3 bases between the two germline ends. In DNA, the CDR3 is TGCGCCAGCAGCCAGGAAGATACGCAGTATTTT. It specifies CASSQEDTQYF.

The rearrangement uses TRBV19 and TRBJ2-7; D not resolved. Germline V CDR1 and CDR2: LNHDA, SQIVND (reference sequence). This CDR3 is 13 amino acids long. Deletions cut 0 bases from V and 4 bases from J, with 7 bases between. The CDR3 protein is CASSIEISYEQYF. The DNA of the CDR3 is TGTGCCAGTAGTATAGAGATAAGTTACGAGCAGTACTTC.

The gene calls are TRBV27 and TRBJ1-1; 11 positions match TRBD1. Germline V CDR1 and CDR2: MNHEY, SMNVEV (reference sequence). J lost 3 bases, V lost 6 bases, and 0 bases had no gene match. The CDR3 contains 13 residues. CDR3 loop: CASRGQGDTEAFF. For the CDR3, the DNA is TGTGCCAGCAGGGGACAGGGGGACACTGAAGCTTTCTTT.

This clone was picked up a small number of times. The chain uses TRBV6-1 and TRBJ2-2; D might be TRBD2 (6 bases). V was clipped by 3 bases and J by 11 bases, with 13 bases between them. The CDR3 is 13 amino acids. Germline values: CDR1 MNHNS, CDR2 SASEGT. CDR3 sequence reads: CASSDFRGSELFF. DNA for the CDR3: TGTGCCAGCAGTGATTTTCGGGGGAGCGAGCTGTTTTTT.

V and J are TRBV5-1 and TRBJ2-7, with 8 bases that match TRBD2. CDR1 is SGHRS, CDR2 YFSETQ, per germline. V lost 4 bases and J lost 4; bases outside the gene matches: 7. The CDR3 consists of 14 residues. CDR3 nucleotide sequence: TGCGCCAGCAGCCTCAACGGGGGGGTGTACGAGCAGTACTTC. The encoded protein is CASSLNGGVYEQYF.

This clone has a handful of counts. The gene calls are TRBV5-4 and TRBJ2-5, with D possibly being TRBD1 (8 bases). Germline V gives CDR1 SGHNT, CDR2 YYREEE (reference sequence). Trimming shortened V by 4 bases and J by 4 bases, and 17 bases separated the two germline ends. The CDR3 runs 15 residues. CDR3 coding DNA: TGTGCCAGCAGCCCGACAACAGGGGGGGGAGAGACCCAGTACTTC. Its protein product is CASSPTTGGGETQYF.

The chain joins TRBV6-5 to TRBJ2-7, with 13 nucleotides matching TRBD2. The CDR3 runs to 16 residues. Per the germline V gene, CDR1 is MNHEY and CDR2 is SVGAGI. The trim removed 2 bases at V and 1 base at J, leaving 2 bases unmatched. CDR3 region: CASSYGLAGESYEQYF. In DNA form, the CDR3 reads TGTGCCAGCAGTTACGGACTAGCGGGGGAGTCCTACGAGCAGTACTTC.

The rearrangement joins TRBV10-3 to TRBJ1-2; D not resolved. Germline V gene lookup returns CDR1 ENHRY and CDR2 SYGVKD. There are 13 residues in the CDR3. Trimming cost V 3 bases and J 5 bases, with 10 bases left between them. CDR3 protein: CAISDSGLYGYTF. CDR3 nucleotides: TGTGCCATCAGTGATTCTGGACTATATGGCTACACCTTC.

In regard to this clone: Other DNA sequences within the sample encode an identical CDR3. The chain links TRBV28 to TRBJ1-4; the match to TRBD1 covers 8 bases. With 5 bases clipped from V and 8 bases from J, the junction kept 7 bases outside the gene matches. The CDR3 covers 14 residues. In germline, CDR1 is MDHEN, CDR2 SYDVKM. The CDR3 protein is CASSRGQGREKLFF. The DNA of the CDR3 is TGTGCCAGCAGTCGTGGACAGGGTCGGGAAAAACTGTTTTTT.

The rearrangement joins TRBV27 to TRBJ1-2, with unresolved D. The CDR3 totals 14 residues. The germline V and J ends were trimmed by 5 bases and 8 bases, with 18 bases remaining between them. Germline CDR1 and CDR2: MNHEY and SMNVEV (reference sequence). CDR3 nucleotide sequence: TGTGCCAGCAGTCCTCATGCCCACAGTGGGGGCTACACCTTC. Translated: CASSPHAHSGGYTF.

On this clone: The identical CDR3 is also encoded by other nucleotide sequences in the sample. The chain carries TRBV19 and TRBJ2-5; the D call may be TRBD1 or TRBD2 (5 bases each). CDR1 is LNHDA and CDR2 is SQIVND in the germline V gene (reference sequence). The CDR3 extends over 12 amino acids. V dropped 3 bases and J dropped 4 bases, with 6 bases sitting between them. The CDR3 sequence: CASSIGGETQYF. Written as DNA, the CDR3 is TGTGCCAGTAGTATTGGGGGAGAGACCCAGTACTTC.

The gene calls are TRBV10-2 and TRBJ2-7; TRBD2 agrees at 8 bases. This CDR3 is built from 14 residues. Trimming took 0 bases from V and 3 from J; bases not matched to a gene: 1. From germline, CDR1 is WSHSY and CDR2 SAAADI. CDR3 bases: TGCGCCAGCAGTGAGTCTAGCGGGGTCTACGAGCAGTACGTC. Its translation is CASSESSGVYEQYV.

The chain carries TRBV28 and TRBJ2-1, with D uncertain. V lost 6 bases to trimming and J lost 7 bases, with 10 bases between them. Germline CDR1 reads MDHEN; CDR2 reads SYDVKM. The CDR3 is 12 residues long. The chain's CDR3 is CASRLSQNEQFF. The CDR3 DNA sequence: TGTGCCAGCAGATTAAGCCAAAATGAGCAGTTCTTC.

V is TRBV6-1 and J is TRBJ1-6; D not resolved. CDR3 length equals 15 residues. V was trimmed by 3 bases and J by 9 bases, leaving 15 bases between them. The germline CDR1 and CDR2 sequences are MNHNS and SASEGT. In DNA, the CDR3 is TGTGCCAGCAGTGAGAGGACCTCCGGCGGTTCACCCCTCCACTTT. Translated: CASSERTSGGSPLHF.

This rearrangement joins TRBV27 to TRBJ1-2; D is perhaps TRBD1 (6 bases). Per germline, CDR1 MNHEY and CDR2 SMNVEV (reference sequence). This CDR3 comprises 15 residues. The V and J ends lost 2 bases and 3 bases respectively, with 13 bases between them. This CDR3 reads CASSLTGLMDYGYTF. CDR3 DNA sequence: TGTGCCAGCAGTTTAACAGGGTTGATGGACTATGGCTACACCTTC.

In this sample, this clone is medium-sized. The V call is TRBV7-9, the J call TRBJ1-2, with 9 bases lining up with TRBD1. The CDR3 length is 16 residues. Germline-derived CDR1 and CDR2 are SEHNR and FQNEAQ (reference sequence). V lost 5 bases and J lost 3; bases outside the gene matches: 10. Here the CDR3 DNA reads TGTGCCAGCAGCCAACAGGCGGGGACAGGGTACTATGGCTACACCTTC. Residues: CASSQQAGTGYYGYTF.

The chain has TRBV28 and TRBJ1-2; 7 nucleotides match TRBD1. The CDR3 is 15 amino acids. The V and J ends lost 5 bases and 6 bases, in that order; junction bases with no gene match: 12. Per the germline V gene, CDR1 is MDHEN and CDR2 is SYDVKM. The CDR3 sequence: CASSKQRTGIDGYTF. CDR3 DNA: TGTGCCAGCAGTAAGCAAAGGACAGGAATTGATGGCTACACCTTC.

In this sample, this clone turned up many times. The CDR3 protein is CASSQRMNTEAFF. In nucleotides, the CDR3 is TGTGCCAGCTCCCAGCGGATGAACACTGAAGCTTTCTTT. The rearrangement joins TRBV7-8 to TRBJ1-1; D uncertain. The CDR3 is 13 residues long. Germline-derived CDR1 and CDR2 are SGHVS and FQNEAQ. V was clipped by 8 bases and J by 0 bases, with 10 bases between them.

V usage is TRBV2 and J usage is TRBJ2-3; 7 positions match TRBD2. CDR1 is SNHLY, CDR2 FYNNEI, per germline. Unmatched junction bases numbered 7, after V lost 6 bases and J lost 4 bases. The CDR3 has 14 amino acids. CDR3 loop: CASSVGGVSDTQYF. The CDR3 region has the DNA TGTGCCAGCAGCGTTGGGGGGGTGTCAGATACGCAGTATTTT.

J is TRBJ1-3 and V is TRBV19; no firm D call. The CDR3 is made up of 14 amino acids. Germline CDR1 and CDR2: LNHDA and SQIVND (reference sequence). Trimming pared 3 bases from V and 1 base from J, leaving 7 bases between. The CDR3 DNA sequence: TGTGCCAGTAGTATCGGAGGGTCTGGAAACACCATATATTTT. It is translated as CASSIGGSGNTIYF. The full variable domain, its missing parts supplied by reference TRBV19 and TRBJ1-3, is DGGITQSPKYLFRKEGQNVTLSCEQNLNHDAMYWYRQDPGQGLRLIYYSQIVNDFQKGDIAEGYSVSREKKESFPLTVTSAQKNPTAFYLCASSIGGSGNTIYFGEGSWLTVV.

The CDR3 is CASSSGLPHPDTQYF. DNA for the CDR3: TGTGCCAGCAGTTCGGGGCTGCCTCACCCGGATACGCAGTATTTT. The chain is built from TRBV2 and TRBJ2-3; D is perhaps TRBD1 or TRBD2 (5 bases each). The CDR3 has 15 residues. Trimming removed 5 bases at V and 6 bases at J, with 18 bases between. Germline lookup yields CDR1 SNHLY and CDR2 FYNNEI.

V is TRBV27 and J is TRBJ1-5; D call uncertain. V lost 0 bases and J 7 bases, leaving 10 bases between the germline ends. This CDR3 has 14 amino acids. Germline V gene data show CDR1 as MNHEY and CDR2 as SMNVEV (reference sequence). In DNA form, the CDR3 reads TGTGCCAGCAGTTTATCGGTGGGGTTGCAGCCCCAGCATTTT. It translates to CASSLSVGLQPQHF.

The genes are TRBV6-1 and TRBJ2-3; TRBD2 matches at 10 bases. CDR1 and CDR2 from the germline V gene are MNHNS and SASEGT. V lost 2 bases and J lost 4; bases outside the gene matches: 6. This CDR3 comprises 16 residues. The CDR3 reads CASSELASGGSDTQYF. The DNA for the CDR3 is TGTGCCAGCAGTGAATTGGCTAGCGGGGGATCAGATACGCAGTATTTT.

The J gene is TRBJ2-2, the V gene TRBV5-6, with 7 bases identical to TRBD2. V shed 3 bases and J 0 bases; nucleotides not matched to a gene: 8. From germline, CDR1 is SGHDT and CDR2 YYEEEE. CDR3 length: 17 amino acids. In DNA, the CDR3 is TGTGCCAGCAGCTGGGAAGCTAGCGGAGCGAACACCGGGGAGCTGTTTTTT. Amino acids: CASSWEASGANTGELFF.

The V call is TRBV28, the J call TRBJ2-7; D may be TRBD1 or TRBD2 (6 bases each). Trimming removed 0 bases from V and 3 bases from J, with 12 bases in between. Germline CDR1 is MDHEN and CDR2 is SYDVKM. This CDR3 is built from 15 residues. CDR3 bases: TGTGCCAGCAGTTTATGGGGGGGCAGGGACTACGAGCAGTACTTC. Translation: CASSLWGGRDYEQYF.

The chain is built from TRBV6-1 and TRBJ2-7; no reliable D call. V gave up 3 bases and J gave up 4 bases, with 4 bases separating them. The CDR3 runs to 11 residues. Per germline, CDR1 MNHNS and CDR2 SASEGT. The CDR3 region has the DNA TGTGCCAGCAGTGATGGGTACGAGCAGTACTTC. Translating gives CASSDGYEQYF.